A single sample gave rise to the 21 T cell receptor beta chains below, sequenced in a study of T cells in Graves' hyperthyroidism and ophthalmopathy. It was RNA transcripts that yielded the amplified TCR beta CDR3 regions. First-round RT-PCR targeting the TCR CDR3 was performed with the HTBI primer set. MiXCR, run by TCRdb on the multiplex PCR reads, gives a single entry per CDR3 protein. Seen here are about 590,000 distinct CDR3 sequences, less than 20% observed once, and the top ten hold under 8%. Sequencing used blood. The receptors stem from a woman in her 30s with Graves' hyperthyroidism.

In the case of this clonotype: In this CDR3 the conserved last residue, phenylalanine or tryptophan, is missing, so a read error is likely. CDR3 amino acids: CASSLGRAYEQYL. CDR3 in DNA: TGTGCCAGCAGCTTAGGCAGGGCTTACGAGCAGTACCTC. The chain has TRBV7-9 and TRBJ2-7; D might be TRBD1 (5 bases). This CDR3 contains 13 residues. Germline CDR1 is SEHNR and CDR2 is FQNEAQ (reference sequence). V dropped 1 base and J dropped 4 bases, with 8 bases sitting between them.

This clonotype was detected only a few times. The chain carries TRBV9 and TRBJ2-1; 7 bases map to TRBD2. Germline assignment: CDR1 SGDLS and CDR2 YYNGEE. The CDR3 covers 15 residues. V lost 3 bases, J lost 5 bases, and 8 bases stayed unmatched. CDR3 coding DNA: TGTGCCAGCAGCGCACACCTCGGGACTAACAATGAGCAGTTCTTC. Its translation is CASSAHLGTNNEQFF.

The table lists this clonotype with a few counts. V usage is TRBV6-1 and J usage is TRBJ2-1; 7 nucleotides match TRBD1. Germline assignment: CDR1 MNHNS and CDR2 SASEGT. Germline trimming cut 5 bases from V and 5 bases from J; bases unmatched to any gene: 6. The CDR3 totals 14 residues. DNA of the CDR3: TGTGCCAGCAGTTCCGGGACAGAGCACAATGAGCAGTTCTTC. Translated, it gives CASSSGTEHNEQFF.

This clonotype was seen a handful of times. V usage is TRBV6-1 and J usage is TRBJ1-1, with 10 bases lining up with TRBD1. CDR3 length equals 16 residues. Germline CDR1 and CDR2: MNHNS and SASEGT. Trimming cost V 3 bases and J 4 bases; bases outside gene matches: 8. The CDR3, as DNA: TGTGCCAGCAGTGACCGGGACAGGGGACCTGGCACTGAAGCTTTCTTT. Its protein product is CASSDRDRGPGTEAFF.

The V call is TRBV6-5, the J call TRBJ2-7, with a weak D call TRBD1 (5 bases). This CDR3 contains 12 residues. Per germline, CDR1 MNHEY and CDR2 SVGAGI. Trimming took 3 bases from V and 9 from J, leaving 12 bases between them. The CDR3 nucleotides read TGTGCCAGCAGTTATGGTGATCAGGGGCAGTACTTC. Translated: CASSYGDQGQYF.

This clonotype was seen ten or more times. The V call is TRBV27, the J call TRBJ1-1; unclear D gene. The CDR3 runs to 13 residues. V was trimmed by 6 bases and J by 4 bases, leaving 12 bases between them. Germline V CDR1 and CDR2: MNHEY, SMNVEV (reference sequence). This CDR3 reads CASSPRIGTEAFF. For the CDR3, the DNA is TGTGCCAGCAGCCCCCGTATAGGCACTGAAGCTTTCTTT.

This clonotype was seen a single time. Being one base from a much bigger clone, this may be a read error. J is TRBJ2-6 and V is TRBV7-2; D unclear. The CDR3 runs to 14 residues. The V end lost 2 bases, the J end lost 3 bases, and 5 bases lay between the germline ends. Germline CDR1 SGHTA, CDR2 FQGNSA. The CDR3 region is CASSLSDGANVLTF. CDR3 sequence (DNA): TGTGCCAGCAGCTTATCAGATGGGGCCAACGTCCTGACTTTC.

The chain carries TRBV10-3 and TRBJ1-5; 8 nucleotides match TRBD1. With V trimmed by 8 bases and J by 5 bases, 8 bases remained unmatched. In germline, CDR1 is ENHRY, CDR2 SYGVKD. This CDR3 is built from 14 residues. DNA for the CDR3: TGTGCCATCGGAGAACAGGGGGATGATCAGCCCCAGCATTTT. Its protein is CAIGEQGDDQPQHF.

This clonotype was counted ten times or more. V gene TRBV12-3 or TRBV12-4 combines with J gene TRBJ2-3; 10 positions match TRBD2. This CDR3 has 17 amino acids. V lost 4 bases to trimming and J lost 1 base; unmatched junction nucleotides: 8. The CDR3 region is CASSSSYGTSGTDTQYF. DNA for the CDR3: TGTGCCAGCAGTTCATCGTACGGGACTAGCGGCACAGATACGCAGTATTTT.

V is TRBV2 and J is TRBJ2-1; D not resolved. The CDR3 sequence is 13 residues long. V lost 2 bases, J lost 10 bases, and 12 bases lay in between. Germline assignment: CDR1 SNHLY and CDR2 FYNNEI. In DNA, the CDR3 is TGTGCCAGCAGTGAACTTGGGGTTCGGGAGCAGTTCTTC. Its protein is CASSELGVREQFF.

This clonotype was counted only a few times. The V gene is TRBV7-6, the J gene TRBJ2-1, with 11 bases identical to TRBD2. Germline V gives CDR1 SGHVS, CDR2 FNYEAQ. V trimming: 5 bases; J trimming: 4 bases; junction bases outside the gene matches: 10. CDR3 length equals 17 residues. The CDR3 loop is CASSARPGLAAYNEQFF. CDR3 DNA sequence: TGTGCCAGCAGCGCCCGACCGGGACTAGCGGCATACAATGAGCAGTTCTTC.

This clonotype came up many times. The chain couples TRBV20-1 to TRBJ2-7; D may be TRBD1 (5 bases). This CDR3 has 17 amino acids. CDR1 is DFQATT and CDR2 is SNEGSKA in the germline V gene (reference sequence). V shed 4 bases and J shed 3 bases, with 25 bases lying between them. The CDR3 spells CSANPLGRQIWGYEQYF. The CDR3 bases are TGCAGTGCTAATCCGCTGGGGCGCCAAATATGGGGCTACGAGCAGTACTTC.

There are a few counts of this clonotype. One end of the junction does not line up with germline, which may come from a read error. The chain links TRBV12-3 or TRBV12-4 to TRBJ2-2; 7 bases map to TRBD2. This CDR3 spans 13 amino acids. Here the CDR3 reads CASTLLATGELFF. For the CDR3, the DNA is TGTGCCAGCACTTTACTAGCGACCGGGGAGCTGTTTTTT.

This clonotype was seen a few times. The chain has TRBV9 and TRBJ2-3; 10 nucleotides align to TRBD2. The CDR3 has 16 amino acids. Germline V gene lookup returns CDR1 SGDLS and CDR2 YYNGEE. V shed 0 bases, J shed 4 bases, and the junction held 5 bases outside the gene matches. The chain's CDR3 is CASSVDSGRAPDTQYF. DNA for the CDR3: TGTGCCAGCAGCGTAGACAGCGGGAGGGCCCCAGATACGCAGTATTTT.

Notes on this clonotype: It may be a read error: a sequence one base away is much more abundant. The genes are TRBV19 and TRBJ2-3, with unresolved D. CDR3 length: 15 residues. Germline loops: CDR1 LNHDA, CDR2 SQIVND (reference sequence). The CDR3 nucleotides are TGTACCAGTAGTATGAGTCCGATGCGGTCAGATACGCAGTATTTT. Translated, it gives CTSSMSPMRSDTQYF.

This clonotype was detected ten times or more. This rearrangement joins TRBV27 to TRBJ1-6; 11 nucleotides match TRBD1. CDR3 length equals 20 residues. CDR1 is MNHEY and CDR2 is SMNVEV in the germline V gene (reference sequence). J was trimmed by 0 bases and V by 2 bases; bases with no gene match: 9. CDR3 bases: TGTGCCAGCAGTTTAGGACAGGGGGCACCGATTAGCTCCTATAATTCACCCCTCCACTTT. Its translation: CASSLGQGAPISSYNSPLHF.

This clonotype was counted a few times. The J gene is TRBJ2-3, the V gene TRBV6-1; 10 positions agree with TRBD1. The CDR3 runs 16 residues. Unmatched junction bases numbered 7, after V lost 4 bases and J lost 3 bases. Germline V lookup: CDR1 MNHNS, CDR2 SASEGT. The CDR3 here is CASSAAPGQGTDTQYF. In nucleotides, the CDR3 is TGTGCCAGCAGTGCGGCCCCGGGACAGGGGACAGATACGCAGTATTTT.

The rearrangement uses TRBV19 and TRBJ2-2; the match to TRBD1 covers 7 bases. CDR3 length: 13 residues. The V gene's germline CDR1 is LNHDA and CDR2 SQIVND (reference sequence). The V and J ends lost 9 bases and 7 bases, in that order; junction bases with no gene match: 8. CDR3 bases: TGTGCCAGCACAGGGGTTCTTGGCGGGGAGCTGTTTTTT. Translated, it gives CASTGVLGGELFF.

This clonotype was observed a handful of times. The CDR3 here is CASSQKDRGQNNSPLHF. CDR3 bases: TGCGCCAGCAGCCAAAAAGACAGGGGCCAGAATAATTCACCCCTCCACTTT. V is TRBV4-1 and J is TRBJ1-6, with 8 nucleotides matching TRBD1. This CDR3 is 17 amino acids long. V lost 2 bases to trimming and J lost 5 bases; unmatched junction nucleotides: 8. The germline CDR1 and CDR2 sequences are MGHRA and YSYEKL.

The gene calls are TRBV5-1 and TRBJ2-7; 11 nucleotides line up with TRBD2. The CDR3 is 14 amino acids. Trimming at V came to 4 bases and at J to 7 bases, leaving 7 bases not matched to a gene. Germline CDR1 is SGHRS and CDR2 is YFSETQ. The CDR3 is CASSLTSGGNEQYF. The CDR3 DNA reads as TGCGCCAGCAGCCTAACTAGCGGGGGCAATGAGCAGTACTTC. The entire variable domain, with the rest obtained from reference TRBV5-1 and TRBJ2-7, is as follows: KAGVTQTPRYLIKTRGQQVTLSCSPISGHRSVSWYQQTPGQGLQFLFEYFSETQRNKGNFPGRFSGRQFSNSRSEMNVSTLELGDSALYLCASSLTSGGNEQYFGPGTRLTVT.

This clonotype occurred many times. This chain connects TRBV7-2 to TRBJ2-1, with TRBD2 as a possible D gene (6 bases). Trimming stripped 1 base from V and 6 bases from J, with 13 bases between. The length of the CDR3 is 15 residues. Germline CDR1 reads SGHTA; CDR2 reads FQGNSA. As DNA, the CDR3 is TGTGCCAGCAGCTTAGTGTTACTAGCTCTCAATGAGCAGTTCTTC. Amino acid sequence: CASSLVLLALNEQFF.